The clone carrying this T cell receptor (beta chain) has just a few counts. The data stem from a study of T-cell memory formation after mild COVID-19. This CDR3 spans 15 amino acids. Trimming took 5 bases from V and 1 from J, leaving 14 bases between them. MiXCR, run by TCRdb on the 5' RACE reads, gives a single entry per CDR3 protein. The profile shows 250,000 to 350,000 distinct CDR3 sequences, just under 20% of them singletons. The chain couples TRBV12-3 or TRBV12-4 to TRBJ1-1, with D unresolved. What was sequenced was PBMCs or a T cell subset sorted from them (not recorded which). This receptor was taken from a man younger than 35 who had mild COVID-19 (a few samples of this study predate the infection). Cell type and time point are not known. The CDR3 sequence is CASSLIWTGNTEAFF. The CDR3 DNA reads as TGTGCCAGCAGTCTCATATGGACGGGGAACACTGAAGCTTTCTTT.